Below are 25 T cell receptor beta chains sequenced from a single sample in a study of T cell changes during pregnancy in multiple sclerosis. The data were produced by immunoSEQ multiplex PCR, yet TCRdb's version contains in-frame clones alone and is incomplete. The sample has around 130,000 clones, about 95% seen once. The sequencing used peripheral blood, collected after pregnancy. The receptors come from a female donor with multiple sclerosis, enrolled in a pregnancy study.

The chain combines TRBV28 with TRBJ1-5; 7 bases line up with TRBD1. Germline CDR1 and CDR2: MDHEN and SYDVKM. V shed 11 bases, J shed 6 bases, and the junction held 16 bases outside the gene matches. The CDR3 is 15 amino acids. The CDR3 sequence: CAHVGAPGGAQPQHF. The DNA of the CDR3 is TGTGCCCACGTAGGGGCTCCAGGGGGTGCTCAGCCCCAGCATTTT.

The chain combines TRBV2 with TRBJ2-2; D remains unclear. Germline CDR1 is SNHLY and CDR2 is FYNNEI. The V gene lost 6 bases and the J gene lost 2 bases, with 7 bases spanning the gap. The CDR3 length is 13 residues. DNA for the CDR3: TGTGCCAGCAGGTCAGAAAACACCGGGGAGCTGTTTTTT. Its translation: CASRSENTGELFF.

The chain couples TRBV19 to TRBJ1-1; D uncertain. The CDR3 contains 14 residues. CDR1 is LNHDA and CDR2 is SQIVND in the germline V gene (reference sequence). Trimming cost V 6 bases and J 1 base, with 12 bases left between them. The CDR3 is CASRPGPANTEAFF. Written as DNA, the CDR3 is TGTGCCAGTAGGCCTGGGCCGGCGAACACTGAAGCTTTCTTT.

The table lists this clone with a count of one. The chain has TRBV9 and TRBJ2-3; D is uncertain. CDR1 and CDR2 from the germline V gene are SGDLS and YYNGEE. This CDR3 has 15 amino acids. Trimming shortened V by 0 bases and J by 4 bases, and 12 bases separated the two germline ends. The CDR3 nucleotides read TGTGCCAGCAGCGTAGGAGCGTTGCATGCAGATACGCAGTATTTT. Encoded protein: CASSVGALHADTQYF.

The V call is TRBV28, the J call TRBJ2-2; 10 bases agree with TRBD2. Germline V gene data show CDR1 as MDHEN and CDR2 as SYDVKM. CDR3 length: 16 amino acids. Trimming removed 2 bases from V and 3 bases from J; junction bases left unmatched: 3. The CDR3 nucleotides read TGTGCCAGCAGTTTAGGGACTAGCGAAGACACCGGGGAGCTGTTTTTT. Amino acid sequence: CASSLGTSEDTGELFF.

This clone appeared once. In DNA form, the CDR3 reads TGTGCCAGCTCACCGCTCGGGACAGCCAACGAGCAGTACTTC. Residues: CASSPLGTANEQYF. The V gene is TRBV18, the J gene TRBJ2-7, with 7 bases matching TRBD1. The V gene's germline CDR1 is KGHSH and CDR2 LQKENI. V was clipped by 3 bases and J by 5 bases; unmatched bases: 7. There are 14 residues in the CDR3.

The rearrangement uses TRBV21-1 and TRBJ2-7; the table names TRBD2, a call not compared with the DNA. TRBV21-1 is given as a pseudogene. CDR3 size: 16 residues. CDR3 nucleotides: TGTGCCAGCAGCAAAGCGCTTTCGAGCGGGAGGCACGAGCAGTACTTC. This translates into CASSKALSSGRHEQYF.

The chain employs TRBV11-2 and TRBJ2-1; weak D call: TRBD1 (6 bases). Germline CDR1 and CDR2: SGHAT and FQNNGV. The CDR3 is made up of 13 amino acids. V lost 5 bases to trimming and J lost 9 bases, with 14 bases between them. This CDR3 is CASSRDILTEQFF. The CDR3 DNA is TGTGCCAGCAGCAGGGACATCCTCACTGAGCAGTTCTTC.

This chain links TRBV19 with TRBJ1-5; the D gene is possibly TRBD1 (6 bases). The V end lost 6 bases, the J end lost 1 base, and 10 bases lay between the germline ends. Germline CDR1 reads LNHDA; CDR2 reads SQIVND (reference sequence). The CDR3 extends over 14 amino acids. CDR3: CASRDRLSNQPQHF. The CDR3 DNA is TGTGCCAGTAGGGACAGATTAAGCAATCAGCCCCAGCATTTT.

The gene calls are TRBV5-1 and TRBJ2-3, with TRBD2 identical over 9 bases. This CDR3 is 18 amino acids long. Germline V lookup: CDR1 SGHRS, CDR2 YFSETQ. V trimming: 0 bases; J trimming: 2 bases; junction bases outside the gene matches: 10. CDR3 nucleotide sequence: TGCGCCAGCAGCTTGGCCCGGCTAGCGGGAACCACCACAGATACGCAGTATTTT. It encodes CASSLARLAGTTTDTQYF.

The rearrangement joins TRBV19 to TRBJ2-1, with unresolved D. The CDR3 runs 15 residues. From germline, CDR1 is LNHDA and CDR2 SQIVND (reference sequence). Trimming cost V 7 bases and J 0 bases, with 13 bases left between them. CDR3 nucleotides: TGTGCCAGTAAAGGCGCCCGACTCTCCTACAATGAGCAGTTCTTC. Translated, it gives CASKGARLSYNEQFF.

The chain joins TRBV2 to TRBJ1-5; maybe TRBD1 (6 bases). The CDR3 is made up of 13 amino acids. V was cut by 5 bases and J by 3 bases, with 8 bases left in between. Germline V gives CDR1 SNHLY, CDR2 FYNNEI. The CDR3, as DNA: TGTGCCAGCAGTAGGACAGACAATCAGCCCCAGCATTTT. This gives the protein CASSRTDNQPQHF. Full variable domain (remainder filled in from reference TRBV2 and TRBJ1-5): EPEVTQTPSHQVTQMGQEVILRCVPISNHLYFYWYRQILGQKVEFLVSFYNNEISEKSEIFDDQFSVERPDGSNFTLKIRSTKLEDSAMYFCASSRTDNQPQHFGDGTRLSIL.

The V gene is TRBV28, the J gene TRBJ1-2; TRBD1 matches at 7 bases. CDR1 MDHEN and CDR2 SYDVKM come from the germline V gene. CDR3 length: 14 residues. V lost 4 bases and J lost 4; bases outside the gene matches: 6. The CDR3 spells CASSYRDRSYGYTF. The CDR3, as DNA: TGTGCCAGCAGTTACCGGGACAGATCCTATGGCTACACCTTC.

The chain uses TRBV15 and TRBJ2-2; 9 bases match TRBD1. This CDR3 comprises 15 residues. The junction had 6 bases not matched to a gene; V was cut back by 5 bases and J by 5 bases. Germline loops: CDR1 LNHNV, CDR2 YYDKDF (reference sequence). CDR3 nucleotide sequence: TGTGCCACCAGCGGGGACAGGGTTGGAACCGGGGAGCTGTTTTTT. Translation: CATSGDRVGTGELFF.

As DNA, the CDR3 is TGCGCCAGCGGGGGACAGGGGGTTATGAATGAGCAGTTCTTC. It encodes CASGGQGVMNEQFF. The rearrangement uses TRBV5-1 and TRBJ2-1, with 11 bases aligning to TRBD1. Germline CDR1 is SGHRS and CDR2 is YFSETQ. The CDR3 totals 14 residues. Germline trimming cut 7 bases from V and 7 bases from J; bases unmatched to any gene: 7.

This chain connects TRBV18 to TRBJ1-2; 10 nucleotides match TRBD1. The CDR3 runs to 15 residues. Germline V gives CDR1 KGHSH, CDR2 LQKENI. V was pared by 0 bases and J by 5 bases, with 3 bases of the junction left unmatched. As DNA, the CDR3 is TGTGCCAGCTCACCACCTGCGGACAGGGGGTATGGCTACACCTTC. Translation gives CASSPPADRGYGYTF.

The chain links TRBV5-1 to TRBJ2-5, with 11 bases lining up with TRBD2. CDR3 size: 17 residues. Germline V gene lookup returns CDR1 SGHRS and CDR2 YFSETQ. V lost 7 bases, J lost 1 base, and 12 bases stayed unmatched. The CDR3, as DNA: TGCGCCAGCTCAGGGCCCGTAGCGGGAGGGCCCCAAGAGACCCAGTACTTC. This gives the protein CASSGPVAGGPQETQYF. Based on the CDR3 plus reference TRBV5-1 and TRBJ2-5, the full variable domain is KAGVTQTPRYLIKTRGQQVTLSCSPISGHRSVSWYQQTPGQGLQFLFEYFSETQRNKGNFPGRFSGRQFSNSRSEMNVSTLELGDSALYLCASSGPVAGGPQETQYFGPGTRLLVL.

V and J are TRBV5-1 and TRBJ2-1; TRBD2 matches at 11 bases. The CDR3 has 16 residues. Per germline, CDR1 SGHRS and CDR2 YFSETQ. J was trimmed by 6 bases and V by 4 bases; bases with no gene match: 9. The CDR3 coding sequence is TGCGCCAGCAGCGCGGGGGGGACTAGCGGCCGCAATGAGCAGTTCTTC. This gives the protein CASSAGGTSGRNEQFF.

The CDR3 sequence is CASSNIDREETQYF. The CDR3 coding sequence is TGTGCCAGCAGCAATATCGACCGGGAAGAGACCCAGTACTTC. The J gene is TRBJ2-5, the V gene TRBV11-2; D is unresolved. CDR1 SGHAT and CDR2 FQNNGV come from the germline V gene. Trimming left V 5 bases short and J 3 bases short, with 13 bases between. The CDR3 contains 14 residues.

CDR3 sequence: CASSFRTGRPDTQYF. The CDR3 nucleotides read TGTGCCAGCAGCTTCCGGACAGGGCGCCCAGATACGCAGTATTTT. The V and J genes are TRBV11-2 and TRBJ2-3, with 8 bases fitting TRBD1. The CDR3 is made up of 15 amino acids. Trimming cost V 3 bases and J 4 bases; bases outside gene matches: 6. Germline assignment: CDR1 SGHAT and CDR2 FQNNGV.

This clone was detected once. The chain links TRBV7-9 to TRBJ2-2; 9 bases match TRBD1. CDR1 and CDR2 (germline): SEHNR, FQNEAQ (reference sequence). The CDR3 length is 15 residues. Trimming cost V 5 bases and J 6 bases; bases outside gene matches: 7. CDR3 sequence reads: CASSPPGQGSGELFF. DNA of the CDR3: TGTGCCAGCAGCCCCCCGGGACAGGGTTCCGGGGAGCTGTTTTTT.

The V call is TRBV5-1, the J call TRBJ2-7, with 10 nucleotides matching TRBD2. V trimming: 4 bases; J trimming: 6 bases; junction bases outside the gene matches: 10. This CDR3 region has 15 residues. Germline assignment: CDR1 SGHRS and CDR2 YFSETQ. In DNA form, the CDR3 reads TGCGCCAGCAGCCCTAGCGGGAGCGTCCTAGGCGAGCAGTACTTC. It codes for CASSPSGSVLGEQYF.

The CDR3 DNA follows: TGTGCCAGTAGTATAGGGGGGGGCAACGAAAAACTGTTTTTT. This gives the protein CASSIGGGNEKLFF. The V call is TRBV19, the J call TRBJ1-4; perhaps TRBD1 as D (6 bases). The CDR3 covers 14 residues. V was shortened by 1 base and J by 8 bases, with 11 bases between the two germline ends. CDR1 is LNHDA, CDR2 SQIVND, per germline (reference sequence).

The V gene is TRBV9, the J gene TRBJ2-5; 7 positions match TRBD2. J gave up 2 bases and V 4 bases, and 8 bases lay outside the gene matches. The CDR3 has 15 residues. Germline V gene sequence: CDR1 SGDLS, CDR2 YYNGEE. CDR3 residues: CASSPNAGAQETQYF. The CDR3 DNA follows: TGTGCCAGCAGCCCAAATGCGGGAGCTCAAGAGACCCAGTACTTC.

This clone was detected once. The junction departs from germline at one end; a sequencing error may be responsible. The CDR3: CASSPLGLAGVNEQFF. For the CDR3, the DNA is TGTGCCAGCTCCCCACTCGGACTAGCGGGAGTGAATGAGCAGTTCTTC. J is TRBJ2-1 and V is TRBV18; 13 bases line up with TRBD2. The CDR3 is 16 residues long. In germline, CDR1 is KGHSH, CDR2 LQKENI.